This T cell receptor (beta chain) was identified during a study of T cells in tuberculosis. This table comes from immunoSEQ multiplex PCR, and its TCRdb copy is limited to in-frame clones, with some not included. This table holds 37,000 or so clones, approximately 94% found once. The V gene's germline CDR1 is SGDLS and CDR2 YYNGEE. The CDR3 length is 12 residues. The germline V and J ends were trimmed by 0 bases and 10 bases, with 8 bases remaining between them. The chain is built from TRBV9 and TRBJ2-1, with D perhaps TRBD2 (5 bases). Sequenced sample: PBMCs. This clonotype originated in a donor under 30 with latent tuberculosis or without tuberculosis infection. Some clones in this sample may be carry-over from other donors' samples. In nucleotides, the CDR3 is TGTGCCAGCAGCGTAGCTGAGGGAGAGCAGTTCTTC. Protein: CASSVAEGEQFF.